The 5 T cell receptor beta chains below come from one sample, sequenced in a study of metastatic and nonmetastatic thyroid tumors. Patients had received no treatment of any kind before thyroid surgery. TCRdb redid the clone calls on the PCR reads using MiXCR. The sample contains 45,000 to 65,000 clones, 20% to 25% of which appear only once. Sequencing was carried out using blood. These receptors were collected from a female donor with papillary thyroid cancer or a benign thyroid nodule (not recorded which). Some clones in this sample may be carry-over from other donors' samples.

This clone was counted at least ten times. V and J are TRBV11-2 and TRBJ2-3, with D possibly called TRBD1 or TRBD2 (6 bases each). Germline CDR1 and CDR2: SGHAT and FQNNGV. V gave up 1 base and J gave up 4 bases, with 15 bases separating them. The CDR3 has 16 amino acids. CDR3 in amino acids: CASSLGTGRLADTQYF. The CDR3 DNA reads TGTGCCAGCAGCTTAGGTACAGGGAGGTTAGCAGATACGCAGTATTTT.

On this clone: A much larger clone differs from this one at a single base, so this may be a read error. The chain recombines TRBV11-2 with TRBJ2-1; unclear D gene. Germline lookup yields CDR1 SGHAT and CDR2 FQNNGV. The CDR3 spans 15 residues. Trimming shortened V by 1 base and J by 1 base, and 8 bases separated the two germline ends. The CDR3 DNA reads as TGTGCCAGCAGCTTAGGTTATGGATCCTACAATGAGCAGTTCTTC. Its protein is CASSLGYGSYNEQFF.

This CDR3 reads CASSPRTPQHGYTF. The DNA of the CDR3 is TGTGCCAGCAGTCCTAGGACACCCCAGCATGGCTACACCTTC. V gene TRBV6-1 combines with J gene TRBJ1-2, with D maybe TRBD1 (5 bases). V was shortened by 5 bases and J by 6 bases, with 16 bases between the two germline ends. Per the germline V gene, CDR1 is MNHNS and CDR2 is SASEGT. This CDR3 comprises 14 residues.

This clone was found many times. CDR3 in DNA: TGTGCCAGCAGCCCAAGATCCGGGACTAGTTTCAATGAGCAGTTCTTC. The encoded protein is CASSPRSGTSFNEQFF. The chain joins TRBV4-2 to TRBJ2-1; 8 positions agree with TRBD2. The CDR3 consists of 16 residues. The germline CDR1 and CDR2 sequences are LGHNA and YNFKEQ. Losses at the gene ends were 4 bases for V and 6 bases for J; bases not matched to a gene: 11.

As for this clone: A read error may be the cause here, since a much bigger clone is one base away. The rearrangement joins TRBV14 to TRBJ2-3; D is uncertain. This CDR3 comprises 13 residues. CDR1 and CDR2 from the germline V gene are SGHDN and FVKESK. The CDR3 nucleotides read TGTGCCAGCAGACAAGAGTTAGCAGATACGCAGTATTTT. It is translated as CASRQELADTQYF.